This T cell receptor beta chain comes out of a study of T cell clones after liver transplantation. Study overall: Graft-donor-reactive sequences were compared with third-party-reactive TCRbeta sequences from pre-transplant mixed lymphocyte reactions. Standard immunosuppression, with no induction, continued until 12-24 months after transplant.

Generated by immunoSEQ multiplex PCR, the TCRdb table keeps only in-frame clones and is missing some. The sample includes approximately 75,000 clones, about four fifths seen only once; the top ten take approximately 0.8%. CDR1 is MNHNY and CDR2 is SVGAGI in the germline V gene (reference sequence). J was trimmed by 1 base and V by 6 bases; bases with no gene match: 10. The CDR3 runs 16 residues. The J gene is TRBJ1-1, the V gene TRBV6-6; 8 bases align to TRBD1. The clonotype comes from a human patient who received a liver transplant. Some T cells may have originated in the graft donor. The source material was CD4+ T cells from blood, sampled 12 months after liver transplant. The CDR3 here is CASSLGQGLRNTEAFF. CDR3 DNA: TGTGCCAGCAGCCTCGGACAGGGCCTAAGGAACACTGAAGCTTTCTTT.